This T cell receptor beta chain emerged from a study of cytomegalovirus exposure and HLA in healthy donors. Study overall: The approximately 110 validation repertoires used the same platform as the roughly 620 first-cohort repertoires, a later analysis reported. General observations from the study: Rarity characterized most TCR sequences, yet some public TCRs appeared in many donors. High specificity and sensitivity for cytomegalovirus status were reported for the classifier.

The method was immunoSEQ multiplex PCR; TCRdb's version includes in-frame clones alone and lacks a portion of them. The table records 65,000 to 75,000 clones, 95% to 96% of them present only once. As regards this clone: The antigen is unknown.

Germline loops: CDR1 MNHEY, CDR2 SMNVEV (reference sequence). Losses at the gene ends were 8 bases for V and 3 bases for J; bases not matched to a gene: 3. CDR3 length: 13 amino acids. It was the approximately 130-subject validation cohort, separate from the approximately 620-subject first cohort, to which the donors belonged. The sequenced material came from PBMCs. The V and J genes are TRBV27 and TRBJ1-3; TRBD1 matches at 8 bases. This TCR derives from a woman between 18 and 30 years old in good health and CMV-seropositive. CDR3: CASGTGRGNTIYF. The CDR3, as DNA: TGTGCCAGCGGGACAGGTCGTGGAAACACCATATATTTT.